This paragraph covers one TCR beta chain sequence. The data derive from a study of blood T cell repertoires in COVID-19. On the study more broadly: The United States, Italy and Spain were the sources of the acute and convalescent COVID-19 samples. Sources were T cells, B-cell-depleted T cells, or PBMCs; the material itself was cDNA or gDNA.

Methods used by the authors: Amplified reference gene primers provided the basis for estimating nucleated cell counts. Clones were sequenced by immunoSEQ multiplex PCR, and TCRdb holds only the in-frame ones, with some missing. V and J calls and clone size are given by that table; D and trimming were obtained from the DNA. The sample includes more than 200,000 clones, roughly 82% of them seen just once. This CDR3 spans 19 amino acids. Germline values: CDR1 KGHSH, CDR2 LQKENI. The J segment lost 4 bases and the V segment lost 2 bases, leaving 16 bases of the junction unmatched. V is TRBV18 and J is TRBJ1-2, with 10 bases fitting TRBD1. The material sequenced was peripheral blood. This TCR came from a woman aged 80 or older with active or convalescent COVID-19. The CDR3 sequence: CASSPISGTGVAYSYGYTF. CDR3 sequence (DNA): TGTGCCAGCTCACCAATCTCCGGGACAGGGGTCGCTTATAGCTATGGCTACACCTTC.